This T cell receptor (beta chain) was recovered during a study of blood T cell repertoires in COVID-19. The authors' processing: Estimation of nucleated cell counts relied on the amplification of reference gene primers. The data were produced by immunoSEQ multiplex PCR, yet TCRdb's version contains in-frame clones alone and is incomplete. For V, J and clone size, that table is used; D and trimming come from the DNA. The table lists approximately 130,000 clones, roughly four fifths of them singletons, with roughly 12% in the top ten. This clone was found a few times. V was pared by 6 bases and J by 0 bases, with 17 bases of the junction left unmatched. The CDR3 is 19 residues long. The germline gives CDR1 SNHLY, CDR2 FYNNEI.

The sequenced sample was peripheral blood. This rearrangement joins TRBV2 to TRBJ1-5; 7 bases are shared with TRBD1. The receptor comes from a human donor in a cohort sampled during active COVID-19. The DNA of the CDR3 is TGTGCCAGCAGCGACCCCGCCAGGGGGGTGGGTTATAGCAATCAGCCCCAGCATTTT. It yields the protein CASSDPARGVGYSNQPQHF. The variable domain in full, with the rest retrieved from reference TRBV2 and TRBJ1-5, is EPEVTQTPSHQVTQMGQEVILRCVPISNHLYFYWYRQILGQKVEFLVSFYNNEISEKSEIFDDQFSVERPDGSNFTLKIRSTKLEDSAMYFCASSDPARGVGYSNQPQHFGDGTRLSIL.